This TCR beta chain was found in a study of OX40 agonist ivuxolimab in advanced cancers. This clone has a handful of counts. Trimming stripped 3 bases from V and 7 bases from J, with 12 bases between. The CDR3 totals 13 residues. Germline CDR1 reads MDHEN; CDR2 reads SYDVKM. Sequencing was performed with immunoSEQ multiplex PCR; in TCRdb, only in-frame clones are kept and a portion is missing. The sample has 95,000 to 150,000 clones, about 94% seen once. This sequence joins TRBV28 and TRBJ1-2, with a possible D match to TRBD1 (6 bases). Here the sequenced sample was CD4+ or CD8+ T cells sorted from blood, taken in a trial of the OX40 agonist ivuxolimab. The clonotype comes from an adult with an advanced solid tumor such as melanoma, head and neck, liver or kidney cancer. The CDR3 DNA reads as TGTGCCAGCAGTTTCGGGGGCGAGGGTGGCTACACCTTC. Its translation is CASSFGGEGGYTF.